One sample yielded the 30 T cell receptor beta chains listed below, sequenced in a study of shared clonotypes between healthy human individuals. Libraries were prepared by immunoSEQ multiplex PCR; TCRdb keeps only in-frame clonotypes and omits some of them. This repertoire shows some 510,000 clones, 70% to 80% found once; its top ten account for around 13%. Sequenced: PBMCs. The origin of the receptors is a woman aged 40 to 50 in good health. Some clones in this sample may be carry-over from other donors' samples.

The chain uses TRBV29-1 and TRBJ2-7; perhaps TRBD1 as D (6 bases). V lost 8 bases to trimming and J lost 6 bases, with 20 bases between them. This CDR3 is 13 amino acids long. Germline CDR1 SQVTM, CDR2 ANQGSEA. The CDR3 nucleotides read TGCAGCTTTAAGGTGGGGGCCTTTACCGAGCAGTACTTC. Translating gives CSFKVGAFTEQYF.

The chain employs TRBV2 and TRBJ2-1; 8 bases match TRBD2. The junction had 14 bases not matched to a gene; V was cut back by 4 bases and J by 12 bases. Germline V lookup: CDR1 SNHLY, CDR2 FYNNEI. The CDR3 consists of 15 residues. The CDR3 nucleotides are TGTGCCAGCAGTGTGGCAGGTAGCGGGGAATTTCGGCAGTTCTTC. Translated, it gives CASSVAGSGEFRQFF.

V usage is TRBV6-6 and J usage is TRBJ2-1; the D is unclear. CDR3 length equals 12 residues. V was cut by 5 bases and J by 9 bases, with 11 bases left in between. Germline V gene sequence: CDR1 MNHNY, CDR2 SVGAGI (reference sequence). DNA for the CDR3: TGTGCCAGCAGTCACCTGCGCGGTGAGCAGTTCTTC. Amino acid sequence: CASSHLRGEQFF.

The V call is TRBV21-1, the J call TRBJ2-2; TRBD1, the table's D call, was not compared with the DNA. TRBV21-1 represents a pseudogene. This CDR3 has 15 amino acids. CDR3 nucleotide sequence: TGTGCCAGCAGCAAAGACAGGGTAGACACCGGGGAGCTGTTTTTT. It encodes CASSKDRVDTGELFF.

The table lists this clone with a few counts. The chain employs TRBV7-9 and TRBJ2-5; 7 nucleotides line up with TRBD2. This CDR3 has 15 amino acids. CDR1 is SEHNR, CDR2 FQNEAQ, per germline (reference sequence). Trimming at V came to 4 bases and at J to 7 bases, leaving 12 bases not matched to a gene. In nucleotides, the CDR3 is TGTGCCAGCAGCTCCGCCGGGGAGGGTCATGGGACCCAGTACTTC. It yields the protein CASSSAGEGHGTQYF.

V gene TRBV7-2 combines with J gene TRBJ1-2; D is undetermined. Germline CDR1 is SGHTA and CDR2 is FQGNSA. Trimming removed 1 base at V and 8 bases at J, with 11 bases between. This CDR3 contains 13 residues. This CDR3 is CASSLGSWGGYTF. Here the CDR3 DNA reads TGTGCCAGCAGCTTAGGATCTTGGGGAGGCTACACCTTC.

This clone came up many times. Other DNA sequences in the same sample also yield this CDR3. J is TRBJ2-2 and V is TRBV4-2; possibly TRBD1 for D (6 bases). CDR3 length equals 15 residues. Trimming pared 0 bases from V and 4 bases from J, leaving 9 bases between. The V gene's germline CDR1 is LGHNA and CDR2 YNFKEQ. This CDR3 is CASSQEEGGTGELFF. CDR3 nucleotides: TGTGCCAGCAGCCAAGAAGAAGGGGGCACCGGGGAGCTGTTTTTT.

The chain has TRBV29-1 and TRBJ1-1, with TRBD1 as a possible D gene (5 bases). Germline V gives CDR1 SQVTM, CDR2 ANQGSEA. This CDR3 has 12 residues. V gave up 3 bases and J gave up 12 bases, with 17 bases separating them. The CDR3 region is CSVEADSLETFF. Written as DNA, the CDR3 is TGCAGCGTTGAGGCCGACAGCCTCGAAACTTTCTTT.

The CDR3 sequence: CASSQGPYEQYF. Here the CDR3 DNA reads TGTGCCAGCTCACAGGGCCCCTACGAGCAGTACTTC. This chain links TRBV18 with TRBJ2-7; D remains ambiguous. Germline CDR1 is KGHSH and CDR2 is LQKENI. The CDR3 length is 12 residues. The V and J ends lost 4 bases and 2 bases respectively, with 6 bases between them.

The chain has TRBV5-1 and TRBJ2-4; D is undetermined. CDR1 and CDR2 from the germline V gene are SGHRS and YFSETQ. There are 14 residues in the CDR3. V lost 0 bases and J lost 3, with 7 bases in between. As DNA, the CDR3 is TGCGCCAGCAGCTTGGGGTGGGTCAAAAACATTCAGTACTTC. Its translation: CASSLGWVKNIQYF. Variable domain in full (rest from reference TRBV5-1 and TRBJ2-4): KAGVTQTPRYLIKTRGQQVTLSCSPISGHRSVSWYQQTPGQGLQFLFEYFSETQRNKGNFPGRFSGRQFSNSRSEMNVSTLELGDSALYLCASSLGWVKNIQYFGAGTRLSVL.

As concerns this clone: The junction departs from germline at one end; a sequencing error may be responsible. The chain joins TRBV5-1 to TRBJ2-7; 7 bases are a match to TRBD1. The CDR3 spans 16 residues. Germline V gene data show CDR1 as SGHRS and CDR2 as YFSETQ. CDR3 DNA sequence: TGCGCCAGCAGCTTGGGACCGGGACAGAGCCCTTACGAGCGGTACTTC. Translation: CASSLGPGQSPYERYF.

The genes are TRBV10-1 and TRBJ2-7; 11 bases are shared with TRBD2. CDR3 length: 19 residues. The V gene end was trimmed by 4 bases and the J gene end by 2 bases; junction bases not matched to a gene: 16. CDR1 is WNHNN and CDR2 is SYGVQD in the germline V gene (reference sequence). This CDR3 reads CASSGRRLAGYNGPYEQYF. The DNA for the CDR3 is TGCGCCAGCAGTGGTCGGAGACTAGCGGGATACAACGGCCCCTACGAGCAGTACTTC.

In its sample, this clone was seen once. This chain connects TRBV10-1 to TRBJ2-7; 7 bases are shared with TRBD1. The CDR3 length is 14 residues. CDR1 is WNHNN, CDR2 SYGVQD, per germline (reference sequence). J gave up 5 bases and V 2 bases, and 6 bases lay outside the gene matches. The CDR3 region is CASSEVDRENEQYF. In DNA, the CDR3 is TGCGCCAGCAGTGAGGTTGACAGGGAAAACGAGCAGTACTTC.

The V call is TRBV7-7, the J call TRBJ2-7, with D hard to call. The CDR3 has 15 amino acids. Germline CDR1 SSHAT, CDR2 FNYEAQ (reference sequence). Deletions cut 5 bases from V and 2 bases from J, with 16 bases between. The CDR3 protein is CASSEFLGKAYEQYF. CDR3 DNA sequence: TGTGCCAGCAGCGAATTCCTGGGAAAAGCCTACGAGCAGTACTTC.

CDR3 DNA sequence: TGTGCCAGCAGACAGCGGGAGAGAACCTACGAGCAGTACTTC. Amino acid sequence: CASRQRERTYEQYF. The chain recombines TRBV28 with TRBJ2-7, with 8 bases that match TRBD2. This CDR3 spans 14 amino acids. Unmatched junction bases numbered 6, after V lost 6 bases and J lost 2 bases. The germline V gene has CDR1 MDHEN and CDR2 SYDVKM.

The chain employs TRBV7-9 and TRBJ2-7; D is uncertain. CDR3 length: 12 amino acids. The germline CDR1 and CDR2 sequences are SEHNR and FQNEAQ (reference sequence). The germline V and J ends were trimmed by 5 bases and 6 bases, with 11 bases remaining between them. The CDR3 DNA reads as TGTGCCAGCAGCCGCCGCGGAGCCGAGCAGTACTTC. This encodes CASSRRGAEQYF.

This clone was picked up a small number of times. This chain connects TRBV11-2 to TRBJ2-1; D may be TRBD1 (6 bases). This CDR3 region has 12 residues. Germline CDR1 is SGHAT and CDR2 is FQNNGV. Trimming removed 2 bases from V and 8 bases from J, with 7 bases in between. For the CDR3, the DNA is TGTGCCAGCAGCTTAAACAGGGATGAGCAGTTCTTC. Protein sequence: CASSLNRDEQFF.

The V gene is TRBV7-9, the J gene TRBJ2-7; tentatively, D is TRBD2 (5 bases). This CDR3 contains 13 residues. Germline loops: CDR1 SEHNR, CDR2 FQNEAQ (reference sequence). The ends were cut back, 1 base at V and 3 bases at J, with 7 bases in the middle. CDR3 in amino acids: CASSLGESYEQYF. The CDR3 DNA is TGTGCCAGCAGCTTAGGGGAGAGCTACGAGCAGTACTTC.

V usage is TRBV6-4 and J usage is TRBJ2-7, with 8 bases that match TRBD2. The V gene end was trimmed by 1 base and the J gene end by 7 bases; junction bases not matched to a gene: 12. The germline gives CDR1 MRHNA, CDR2 SNTAGT. The CDR3 spans 16 residues. Written as DNA, the CDR3 is TGTGCCAGCAGTGACTGGGGATCTAGCGGGCTTATGGAGCAGTACTTC. Protein product: CASSDWGSSGLMEQYF.

The chain couples TRBV9 to TRBJ2-1, with a tentative D call TRBD1 (6 bases). CDR1 and CDR2 from the germline V gene are SGDLS and YYNGEE. V was cut by 1 base and J by 4 bases, with 18 bases left in between. CDR3 length equals 17 residues. The CDR3 nucleotides are TGTGCCAGCAGCGTAAGCTTTCCAGGAGGACAGTACAATGAGCAGTTCTTC. Its protein product is CASSVSFPGGQYNEQFF.

This chain joins TRBV25-1 and TRBJ2-2; D might be TRBD1 or TRBD2, each matching 6 bases. The V and J ends lost 8 bases and 0 bases respectively, with 10 bases between them. The CDR3 has 14 residues. Germline CDR1 reads MGHDK; CDR2 reads SYGVNS. The CDR3 region has the DNA TGTGCCAGCCCGGGGGCGCCGAACACCGGGGAGCTGTTTTTT. Its protein is CASPGAPNTGELFF.

The V and J genes are TRBV7-2 and TRBJ2-7, with D perhaps TRBD1 (6 bases). Germline lookup yields CDR1 SGHTA and CDR2 FQGNSA. V was clipped by 4 bases and J by 6 bases, with 13 bases between them. The CDR3 length is 13 residues. The CDR3 DNA is TGTGCCAGCAGCTCCTGGGGGCAGGGCGAGCAGTACTTC. This sequence encodes CASSSWGQGEQYF.

The chain employs TRBV30 and TRBJ2-1; 11 bases are a match to TRBD2. The CDR3 totals 14 residues. J was trimmed by 8 bases and V by 0 bases; bases with no gene match: 3. The germline CDR1 and CDR2 sequences are GTSNPN and SVGIG (reference sequence). The CDR3 DNA reads TGTGCCTGGAGTGTCCTAGCGGGAGGCGATGAGCAGTTCTTC. It is translated as CAWSVLAGGDEQFF.

The chain couples TRBV27 to TRBJ2-7, with 9 bases matching TRBD2. Trimming removed 2 bases from V and 7 bases from J; junction bases left unmatched: 6. CDR1 and CDR2 from the germline V gene are MNHEY and SMNVEV (reference sequence). The CDR3 length is 14 residues. The CDR3 DNA reads TGTGCCAGCAGTTTACTCGCGGGAGGGTGGGAGCAGTACTTC. Its translation: CASSLLAGGWEQYF.

This chain uses TRBV9 with TRBJ2-7; D remains ambiguous. Trimming shortened V by 4 bases and J by 5 bases, and 13 bases separated the two germline ends. CDR1 is SGDLS, CDR2 YYNGEE, per germline. The CDR3 sequence is 13 residues long. In nucleotides, the CDR3 is TGTGCCAGCAGCCAGACTCCCAATCACGAGCAGTACTTC. This translates into CASSQTPNHEQYF. Filled out from reference TRBV9 and TRBJ2-7, the complete variable domain reads DSGVTQTPKHLITATGQRVTLRCSPRSGDLSVYWYQQSLDQGLQFLIQYYNGEERAKGNILERFSAQQFPDLHSELNLSSLELGDSALYFCASSQTPNHEQYFGPGTRLTVT.

The rearrangement links TRBV6-5 to TRBJ1-4, with D unclear. Deletions cut 6 bases from V and 8 bases from J, with 13 bases between. The CDR3 totals 13 residues. CDR1 and CDR2 from the germline V gene are MNHEY and SVGAGI. CDR3 in amino acids: CASSRGSYEKLFF. The CDR3 DNA is TGTGCCAGCAGCCGAGGGTCCTACGAAAAACTGTTTTTT.

This chain links TRBV9 with TRBJ2-3; 9 positions match TRBD2. The CDR3 has 17 amino acids. After removal of 4 bases from V and 3 bases from J, the junction contained 12 bases not matched to a gene. Germline lookup yields CDR1 SGDLS and CDR2 YYNGEE. This chain's CDR3 is CASSPRPSGVGTDTQYF. CDR3 nucleotide sequence: TGTGCCAGCAGCCCCCGCCCTAGCGGGGTCGGGACAGATACGCAGTATTTT.

The chain recombines TRBV6-5 with TRBJ2-1, with D unclear. Germline V gene data show CDR1 as MNHEY and CDR2 as SVGAGI. V was shortened by 10 bases and J by 9 bases, with 16 bases between the two germline ends. This CDR3 has 12 amino acids. The chain's CDR3 is CATRSPLGEQFF. The DNA for the CDR3 is TGTGCCACCAGGTCCCCCTTAGGTGAGCAGTTCTTC.

The chain links TRBV5-1 to TRBJ1-1; D might be TRBD1 (6 bases). This CDR3 contains 15 residues. Germline CDR1 reads SGHRS; CDR2 reads YFSETQ. The V end was cut by 4 bases, the J end by 1 base, with 14 bases between. The CDR3 DNA is TGCGCCAGCAGCCCCGACACAGGGACGAACACTGAAGCTTTCTTT. It translates to CASSPDTGTNTEAFF. Together with reference TRBV5-1 and TRBJ1-1, the CDR3 gives the full variable domain: KAGVTQTPRYLIKTRGQQVTLSCSPISGHRSVSWYQQTPGQGLQFLFEYFSETQRNKGNFPGRFSGRQFSNSRSEMNVSTLELGDSALYLCASSPDTGTNTEAFFGQGTRLTVV.

Worth noting for this clone: The junction does not match germline at one end; this may be a read error. The V gene is TRBV7-7, the J gene TRBJ2-3; D is unresolved. This CDR3 has 14 amino acids. Per germline, CDR1 SSHAT and CDR2 FNYEAQ (reference sequence). The CDR3 reads CASSLDTQRDTQYF. The CDR3 region has the DNA TGTGCTAGCAGCTTAGATACCCAGAGGGATACGCAGTATTTT.